This TCR beta chain was obtained from a study of CD8 T cell repertoires and HIV-1 epitope variants. For this clone: Its antigen remains unknown.

Only in-frame clones appear in the TCRdb table, and some are missing; sequencing was by immunoSEQ multiplex PCR. The data contain 6,000 or so clones, approximately 65% of them singletons. Trimming left V 3 bases short and J 4 bases short, with 10 bases between. This CDR3 region has 13 residues. Germline V CDR1 and CDR2: MGHRA, YSYEKL. The clonotype comes from a male donor with HIV. The chain recombines TRBV4-1 with TRBJ2-7, with D perhaps being TRBD1 or TRBD2 (5 bases each). The specimen was cultured CD8+ T cells derived from PBMCs. The CDR3 is CASSHPGGYEQYF. The CDR3 region has the DNA TGCGCCAGCAGCCACCCTGGGGGATACGAGCAGTACTTC.